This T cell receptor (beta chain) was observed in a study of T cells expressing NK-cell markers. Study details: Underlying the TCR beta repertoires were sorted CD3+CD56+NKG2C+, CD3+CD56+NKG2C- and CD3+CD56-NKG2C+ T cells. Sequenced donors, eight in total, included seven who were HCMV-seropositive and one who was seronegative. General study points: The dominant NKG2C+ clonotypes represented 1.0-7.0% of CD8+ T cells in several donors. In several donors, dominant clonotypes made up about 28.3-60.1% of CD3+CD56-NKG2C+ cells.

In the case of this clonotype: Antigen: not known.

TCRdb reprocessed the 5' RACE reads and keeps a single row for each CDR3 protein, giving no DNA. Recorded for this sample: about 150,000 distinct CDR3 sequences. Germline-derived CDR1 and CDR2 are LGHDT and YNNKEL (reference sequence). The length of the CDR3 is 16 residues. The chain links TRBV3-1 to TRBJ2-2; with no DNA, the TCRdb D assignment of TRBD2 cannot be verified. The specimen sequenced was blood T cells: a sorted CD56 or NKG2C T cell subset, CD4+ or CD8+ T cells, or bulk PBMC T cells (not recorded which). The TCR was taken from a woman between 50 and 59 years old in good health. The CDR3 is CASTPSGRAKAGELFF.